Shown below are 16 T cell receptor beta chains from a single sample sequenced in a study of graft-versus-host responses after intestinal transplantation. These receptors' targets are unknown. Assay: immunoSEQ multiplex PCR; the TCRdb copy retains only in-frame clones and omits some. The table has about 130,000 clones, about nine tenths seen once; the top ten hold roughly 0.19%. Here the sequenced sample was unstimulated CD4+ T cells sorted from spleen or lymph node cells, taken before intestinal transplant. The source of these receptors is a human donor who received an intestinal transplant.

The CDR3 nucleotides are TGTGCCAGCAGCACATCCGGGACAGCCTCCTACGAGCAGTACTTC. It translates to CASSTSGTASYEQYF. The rearrangement uses TRBV11-2 and TRBJ2-7; 7 positions agree with TRBD1. The CDR3 is 15 amino acids. V was pared by 5 bases and J by 0 bases, with 7 bases of the junction left unmatched. CDR1 is SGHAT and CDR2 is FQNNGV in the germline V gene.

DNA for the CDR3: TGTGCCAGCACCCTCCTCTGGGAGAGTGAGACCCAGTACTTC. Amino acids: CASTLLWESETQYF. The chain links TRBV7-2 to TRBJ2-5; D might be TRBD2 (5 bases). The CDR3 is 14 residues long. Looked up from germline, CDR1 is SGHTA and CDR2 is FQGNSA. The V and J ends lost 7 bases and 5 bases respectively, with 17 bases between them.

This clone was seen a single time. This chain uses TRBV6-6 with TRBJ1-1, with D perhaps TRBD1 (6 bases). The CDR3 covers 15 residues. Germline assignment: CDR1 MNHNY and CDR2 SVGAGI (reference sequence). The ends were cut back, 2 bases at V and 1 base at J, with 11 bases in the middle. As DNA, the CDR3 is TGTGCCAGCAGTTACACTTCAGGGGCGAACACTGAAGCTTTCTTT. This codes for CASSYTSGANTEAFF.

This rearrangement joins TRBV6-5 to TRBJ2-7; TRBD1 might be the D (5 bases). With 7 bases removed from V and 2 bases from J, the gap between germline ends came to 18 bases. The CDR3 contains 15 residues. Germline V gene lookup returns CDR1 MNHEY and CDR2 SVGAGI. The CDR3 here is CASIHFGQETYEQYF. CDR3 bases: TGTGCCAGCATCCATTTCGGACAAGAAACCTACGAGCAGTACTTC.

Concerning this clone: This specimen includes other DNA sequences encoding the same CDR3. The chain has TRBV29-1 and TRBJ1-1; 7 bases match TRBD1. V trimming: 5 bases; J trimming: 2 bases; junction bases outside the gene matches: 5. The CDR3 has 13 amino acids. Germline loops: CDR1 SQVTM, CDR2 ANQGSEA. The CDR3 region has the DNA TGCAGCGTTCTCAGGGGGGGTAACACTGAAGCTTTCTTT. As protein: CSVLRGGNTEAFF.

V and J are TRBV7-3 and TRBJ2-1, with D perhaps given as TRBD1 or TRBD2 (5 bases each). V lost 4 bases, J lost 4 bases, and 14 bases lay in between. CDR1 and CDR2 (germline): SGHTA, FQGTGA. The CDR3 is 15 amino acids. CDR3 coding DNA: TGTGCCAGCAGCTCCTGGTATGGGGGTTACAATGAGCAGTTCTTC. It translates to CASSSWYGGYNEQFF. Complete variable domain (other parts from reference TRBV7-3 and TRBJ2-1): GAGVSQTPSNKVTEKGKYVELRCDPISGHTALYWYRQSLGQGPEFLIYFQGTGAADDSGLPNDRFFAVRPEGSVSTLKIQRTERGDSAVYLCASSSWYGGYNEQFFGPGTRLTVL.

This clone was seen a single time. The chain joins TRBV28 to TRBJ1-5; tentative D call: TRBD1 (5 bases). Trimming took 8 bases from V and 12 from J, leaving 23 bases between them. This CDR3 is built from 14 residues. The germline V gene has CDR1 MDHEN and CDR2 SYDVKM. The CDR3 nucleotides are TGTGCCAGCGCCCCGGGGTATGGTCCGAGGGGCCAGCATTTT. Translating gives CASAPGYGPRGQHF.

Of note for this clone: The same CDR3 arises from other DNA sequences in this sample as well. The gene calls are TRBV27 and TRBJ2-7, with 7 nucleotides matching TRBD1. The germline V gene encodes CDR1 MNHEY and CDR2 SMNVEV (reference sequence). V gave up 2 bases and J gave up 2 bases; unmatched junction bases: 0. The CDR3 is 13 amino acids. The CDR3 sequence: CASSLQGAYEQYF. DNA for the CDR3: TGTGCCAGCAGTTTACAGGGGGCCTACGAGCAGTACTTC.

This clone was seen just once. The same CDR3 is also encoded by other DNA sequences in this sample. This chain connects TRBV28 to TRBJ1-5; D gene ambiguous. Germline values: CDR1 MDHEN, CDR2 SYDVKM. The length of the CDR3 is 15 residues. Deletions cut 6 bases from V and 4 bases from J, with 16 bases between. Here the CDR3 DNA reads TGTGCCAGCAGCTACCTGACGGGTACTAATCAGCCCCAGCATTTT. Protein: CASSYLTGTNQPQHF.

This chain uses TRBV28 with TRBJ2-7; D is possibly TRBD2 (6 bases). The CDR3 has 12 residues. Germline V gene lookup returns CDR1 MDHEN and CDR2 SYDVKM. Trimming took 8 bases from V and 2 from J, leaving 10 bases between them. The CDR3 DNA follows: TGTGCCAGCGCCCCGGGGGCCTACGAGCAGTACTTC. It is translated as CASAPGAYEQYF.

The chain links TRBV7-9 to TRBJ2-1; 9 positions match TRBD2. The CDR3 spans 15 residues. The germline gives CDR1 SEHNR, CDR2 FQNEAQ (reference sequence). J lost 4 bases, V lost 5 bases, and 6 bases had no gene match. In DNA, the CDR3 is TGTGCCAGCAGCCCTATTAGCGGGGGTTACAATGAGCAGTTCTTC. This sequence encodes CASSPISGGYNEQFF.

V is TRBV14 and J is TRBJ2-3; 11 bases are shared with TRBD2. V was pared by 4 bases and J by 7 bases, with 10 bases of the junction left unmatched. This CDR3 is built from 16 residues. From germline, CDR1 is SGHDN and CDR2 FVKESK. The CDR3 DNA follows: TGTGCCAGCAGCCGCCGCACACTAGCGGGAGAAAATACGCAGTATTTT. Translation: CASSRRTLAGENTQYF.

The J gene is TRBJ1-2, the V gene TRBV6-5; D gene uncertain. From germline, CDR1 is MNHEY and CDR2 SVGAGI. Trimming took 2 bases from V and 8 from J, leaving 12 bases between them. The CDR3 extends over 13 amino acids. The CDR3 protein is CASSYGRAGGYTF. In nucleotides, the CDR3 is TGTGCCAGCAGTTACGGGAGGGCTGGGGGCTACACCTTC.

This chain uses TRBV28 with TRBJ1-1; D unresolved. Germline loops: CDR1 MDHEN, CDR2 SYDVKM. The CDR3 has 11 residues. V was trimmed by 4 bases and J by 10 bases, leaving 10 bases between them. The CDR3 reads CASSSTKGAFF. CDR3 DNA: TGTGCCAGCAGTTCTACAAAGGGAGCTTTCTTT. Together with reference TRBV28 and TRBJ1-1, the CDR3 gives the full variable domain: DVKVTQSSRYLVKRTGEKVFLECVQDMDHENMFWYRQDPGLGLRLIYFSYDVKMKEKGDIPEGYSVSREKKERFSLILESASTNQTSMYLCASSSTKGAFFGQGTRLTVV.

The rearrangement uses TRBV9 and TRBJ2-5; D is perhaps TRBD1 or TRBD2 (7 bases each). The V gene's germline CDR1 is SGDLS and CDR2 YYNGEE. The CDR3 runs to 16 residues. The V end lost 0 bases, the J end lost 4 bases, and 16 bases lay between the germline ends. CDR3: CASSVEGAGAGETQYF. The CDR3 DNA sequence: TGTGCCAGCAGCGTAGAGGGGGCGGGAGCAGGAGAGACCCAGTACTTC. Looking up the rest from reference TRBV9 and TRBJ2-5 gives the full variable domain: DSGVTQTPKHLITATGQRVTLRCSPRSGDLSVYWYQQSLDQGLQFLIQYYNGEERAKGNILERFSAQQFPDLHSELNLSSLELGDSALYFCASSVEGAGAGETQYFGPGTRLLVL.

CDR3 sequence: CASSPNRGREGYEQYF. DNA for the CDR3: TGTGCCAGCTCGCCCAACCGGGGGCGGGAGGGATACGAGCAGTACTTC. The chain is built from TRBV18 and TRBJ2-5; 9 bases map to TRBD2. The J call may be in error: the DNA end matches TRBJ2-7 better. This CDR3 has 16 residues. Germline V CDR1 and CDR2: KGHSH, LQKENI.